The text below deals with one T cell receptor beta chain. Its recognized antigen is unknown. The sample holds no much larger clone one base away, and base qualities are not on file. From the cysteine through the phenylalanine, the CDR3 covers 14 amino acids. The CDR3 DNA has 42 bases and is translated from base 1. Trimming at the junction amounts to 7 bases on V and 6 bases on J, and the germline ends lie 18 bases apart. PBMCs were isolated by Ficoll-Paque density gradient centrifugation. Data came from an Illumina NovaSeq 6000. cDNA libraries for TCRalpha and TCRbeta were prepared by 5'RACE using constant-segment primers, with sample barcodes and unique molecular identifiers added. Trizol reagent was used to extract RNA from every sample. Library amplification was performed in two PCR steps, and a second sample barcode and Illumina TruSeq adapters were introduced in the second step. The libraries were sequenced on an Illumina NovaSeq using 2 x 150 bp paired-end reads. The study's processing was this. Reads were demultiplexed and collapsed into UMI-guided consensus sequences with migec v1.2.7. Using mixcr v2.1.11, UMI consensuses were aligned to TRA and TRB V and J templates and then assembled into clonotypes. Expanded or contracted clonotypes were those called significant by both edgeR and NoisET, with noise models trained on biological replicates. For edgeR calls, the thresholds were a false discovery rate-adjusted p below 0.01 and a log2 fold-change of 1. As an exploratory analysis of dynamics, max-normalized trajectories of the 1000 most abundant clonotypes were examined with PCA combined with hierarchical clustering. Each responding clone was given a CD4 or CD8 phenotype based on the CD4+ and CD8+ repertoires, which had been sequenced separately. The public sequencing data were trimmed at Q25 with fastp and processed into clonotypes with MiXCR by TCRdb, which kept only in-frame beta chains. Every distinct CDR3 protein forms one entry, paired with its most common genes and DNA. Here the V and J calls rest on TCRdb's processing, not on the authors' analysis. The sample data list about 140,000 distinct CDR3 sequences, and roughly 13% of these were observed just once. About 27% of the sample is taken by the ten largest.

This sample was taken from a study of T-cell memory formation after mild COVID-19 (dated by TCRdb to the early 2020s). Regarding the study in general: TCR sequence clusters from the two donors were largely donor specific. In a couple of donors, T-cell clones that expanded and contracted after mild COVID-19 were tracked by sequencing TCRalpha and TCRbeta repertoires over time. The cohort was made up of two young adult volunteers, one female and one male, who were previously healthy. Broader findings and caveats from the paper: The study covered only a couple of mild cases, and larger cohorts including severe cases with pre-infection samples were considered necessary. Contracting CD4+ clones turned up mainly in the CM and EM memory subsets, whereas EMRA was where CD8+ clones were enriched. SARS-CoV-2 specificity was not confirmed for the second-wave clones peaking on day 37. The detection of some responding clones in pre-infection memory suggests that pre-existing cross-reactive memory T cells joined the SARS-CoV-2 response. Balanced CD4/CD8 phenotypes were observed for clones contracting from day 15 to 85, whereas a bias towards CD4+ was observed for a second wave of clones expanding from day 15 to 37.

The sample consisted of PBMCs or a T cell subset sorted from them (not recorded which). The chain links TRBV12-3 or TRBV12-4 with TRBJ1-1; the D gene is perhaps TRBD1, from 5 matching bases. The sequence was obtained from an adult woman who had mild COVID-19 (a few samples of this study predate the infection). The sample titles of this study are shuffled in the database, so cell type and time point are left out; the donor was told from shared clones. The CDR3 region reads CASNPTGVGAEAFF. The sequenced DNA: TGTGCCAGCAATCCGACGGGGGTAGGGGCTGAAGCTTTCTTT.